A selection of T cell receptor beta chains follows, all from one sample in a study of blood T cell repertoires in COVID-19. Data came from immunoSEQ multiplex PCR; TCRdb stores just in-frame clones and leaves some out. In the table there are about 200,000 clones, roughly 89% of which are singletons. Input material: PBMCs or T cells enriched from blood (not recorded which). All receptors come from a woman younger than 45 with acute COVID-19. The CDR3 runs from the conserved cysteine through the conserved F or W. D genes are given only for firm matches. Clone size is given for some rows only: seen once, a few or many times, or a class if the clone is expanded.

J gene	D gene	clone size	CDR3 length	V gene	CDR3 protein	CDR3 DNA
TRBJ1-6	TRBD1	.	14	TRBV30	CAWTSGQGVSPLHF	TGTGCCTGGACCTCGGGTCAGGGGGTTTCACCCCTCCACTTT
TRBJ1-3	.	few	17	TRBV4-1	CASSQLRTDTSGNTIYF	TGCGCCAGCAGCCAACTTAGGACAGATACCTCTGGAAACACCATATATTTT
TRBJ1-4	.	.	16	TRBV2	CASSVPRSTGNEKLFF	TGTGCCAGCAGTGTCCCCAGATCGACGGGAAATGAAAAACTGTTTTTT
TRBJ1-5	TRBD1	few	15	TRBV7-2	CASSYRQGGGQPQHF	TGTGCCAGCAGCTATAGACAGGGCGGAGGCCAGCCCCAGCATTTT
TRBJ2-7	.	.	12	TRBV7-9	CASSLDSDEQYF	TGTGCCAGCAGCTTGGACAGCGACGAGCAGTACTTC
TRBJ1-2	.	.	13	TRBV5-6	CASGPGVRTGYTF	TGTGCCAGCGGTCCAGGGGTGAGAACTGGCTACACCTTC
TRBJ1-5	.	.	13	TRBV7-3	CASSLSQGQPQHF	TGTGCCAGCAGCCTCTCCCAGGGGCAGCCCCAGCATTTT
TRBJ2-7	.	.	14	TRBV6-5	CASSYSAGLYEQYF	TGTGCCAGCAGTTACTCGGCAGGCCTCTACGAGCAGTACTTC
TRBJ1-1	.	.	13	TRBV7-9	CASSFMEHNEAFF	TGTGCCAGCAGCTTCATGGAGCATAATGAAGCTTTCTTT
TRBJ2-7	.	few	15	TRBV6-1	CASSEGGDKVAGQYF	TGTGCCAGCAGTGAGGGGGGGGACAAGGTCGCCGGGCAGTACTTC
TRBJ2-7	.	.	14	TRBV10-1	CASSEPQTPYEQYF	TGCGCCAGCAGTGAGCCCCAGACACCGTACGAGCAGTACTTC
TRBJ2-1	.	.	14	TRBV9	CASSAGTVYNEQFF	TGTGCCAGCAGCGCAGGGACTGTTTACAATGAGCAGTTCTTC
TRBJ2-2	.	.	12	TRBV5-1	CASSERTGELFF	TGCGCCAGCAGTGAGCGGACCGGGGAGCTGTTTTTT
TRBJ1-2	TRBD1	.	15	TRBV7-8	CASSLERGTGHGYTF	TGTGCCAGCAGCTTAGAGCGAGGGACAGGGCATGGCTACACCTTC
TRBJ2-6	.	.	14	TRBV9	CASSAFSGANVLTF	TGTGCCAGCAGCGCTTTCTCTGGGGCCAACGTCCTGACTTTC
TRBJ2-5	TRBD2	.	14	TRBV7-8	CASSLTAGQETQYF	TGTGCCAGCAGCCTAACAGCGGGGCAAGAGACCCAGTACTTC
TRBJ1-6	.	.	15	TRBV2	CASSEQVNPNSPLHF	TGTGCCAGCAGTGAACAGGTGAACCCTAATTCACCCCTCCACTTT
TRBJ1-6	TRBD1	.	14	TRBV27	CASSLGQGYSPLHF	TGTGCCAGCAGTCTCGGACAGGGTTATTCACCCCTCCACTTT
TRBJ2-1	TRBD1	.	16	TRBV15	CATSRVLGQGAREQFF	TGTGCCACCAGCAGAGTCCTTGGCCAGGGGGCACGTGAGCAGTTCTTC
TRBJ2-7	.	.	13	TRBV9	CASSVESSYEQYF	TGTGCCAGCAGCGTAGAATCATCCTACGAGCAGTACTTC
TRBJ2-7	.	.	11	TRBV7-2	CASSQGSEQYF	TGTGCCAGCAGCCAGGGAAGCGAGCAGTACTTC
TRBJ1-5	.	.	16	TRBV19	CASSILSGPSNQPQHF	TGTGCCAGTAGTATATTGTCAGGGCCTAGCAATCAGCCCCAGCATTTT
TRBJ1-6	TRBD1	.	15	TRBV27	CASSLGTGGFSPLHF	TGTGCCAGCAGTTTGGGGACAGGGGGCTTTTCACCCCTCCACTTT
TRBJ1-4	.	.	16	TRBV28	CASSLRPQGYREKLFF	TGTGCCAGCAGTTTACGGCCCCAGGGGTACAGAGAAAAACTGTTTTTT
TRBJ1-1	TRBD1	once	13	TRBV6-4	CASSRGLGTEAFF	TGTGCCAGCAGCAGGGGGCTGGGGACTGAAGCTTTCTTT
TRBJ1-1	TRBD1	.	13	TRBV12-3/TRBV12-4	CASRDRDNTEAFF	TGTGCCAGCAGGGACAGGGACAACACTGAAGCTTTCTTT
TRBJ1-5	.	.	15	TRBV27	CASSLRGYSNQPQHF	TGTGCCAGCAGTTTGCGAGGTTATAGCAATCAGCCCCAGCATTTT
TRBJ1-2	TRBD1	.	15	TRBV4-3	CASSRTGEKNYGYTF	TGCGCCAGCAGCCGAACAGGGGAGAAGAACTATGGCTACACCTTC
TRBJ1-6	.	.	15	TRBV3-1/TRBV3-2	CASSQDRGGNSPLHF	TGTGCCAGCAGCCAAGATCGCGGGGGCAATTCACCCCTCCACTTT
TRBJ2-1	TRBD2	.	17	TRBV9	CASSVEGSGITYNEQFF	TGTGCCAGCAGCGTAGAGGGCAGCGGGATAACCTACAATGAGCAGTTCTTC
TRBJ2-2	TRBD1	.	14	TRBV28	CASRLSGGTGELFF	TGTGCCAGCAGATTATCAGGGGGCACCGGGGAGCTGTTTTTT
TRBJ2-2	TRBD2	.	19	TRBV3-1/TRBV3-2	CASSQGGLTVAGNTGELFF	TGTGCCAGCAGCCAAGGGGGACTAACAGTGGCGGGAAACACCGGGGAGCTGTTTTTT
TRBJ1-2	.	.	14	TRBV27	CASSWTVGNYGYTF	TGTGCCAGCAGTTGGACAGTCGGAAACTATGGCTACACCTTC
TRBJ2-3	TRBD2	.	14	TRBV5-1	CASSGAGGTDTQYF	TGCGCCAGCAGCGGGGCGGGGGGCACAGATACGCAGTATTTT
TRBJ1-5	TRBD1	many	15	TRBV6-5	CASGREDRGSQPQHF	TGTGCCAGCGGTCGGGAGGACAGGGGTAGTCAGCCCCAGCATTTT
TRBJ1-2	.	.	13	TRBV6-5	CASSSGVNGGYTF	TGTGCCAGCAGTTCGGGGGTTAATGGTGGCTACACCTTC
TRBJ1-2	TRBD1	.	16	TRBV3-1/TRBV3-2	CASSLEGDSPGYGYTF	TGTGCCAGCAGCCTGGAGGGGGACAGCCCTGGGTATGGCTACACCTTC